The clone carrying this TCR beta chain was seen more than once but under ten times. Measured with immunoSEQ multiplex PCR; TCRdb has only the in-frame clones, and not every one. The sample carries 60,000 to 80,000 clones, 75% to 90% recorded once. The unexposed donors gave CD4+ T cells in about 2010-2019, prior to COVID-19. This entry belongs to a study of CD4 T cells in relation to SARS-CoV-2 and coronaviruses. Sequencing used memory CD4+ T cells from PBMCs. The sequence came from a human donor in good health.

The CDR3 DNA reads TGTGCCAGTAGGCCCCGGGGCGGTGAGCTGTTTTTT. As protein: CASRPRGGELFF. This sequence joins TRBV19 and TRBJ2-2; D is possibly TRBD1 or TRBD2 (5 bases each). The CDR3 is 12 residues long. The germline gives CDR1 LNHDA, CDR2 SQIVND (reference sequence). Trimming took off 6 bases at V and 11 bases at J, with 13 bases between the two ends.